These 20 T cell receptor beta chains were sequenced from one sample in a study of T cells in Graves' hyperthyroidism and ophthalmopathy. The CDR3 regions of TCR beta were amplified from RNA transcripts. A first-round RT-PCR of the TCR CDR3 used the HTBI primer set. Each CDR3 protein gets one entry after TCRdb re-called the multiplex PCR reads with MiXCR. The sample lists fewer than 900,000 distinct CDR3 sequences, about 16% occurring once. The sequencing input was blood. The source is a man aged 18 to 29 with Graves' hyperthyroidism.

This clonotype was recorded many times. The chain couples TRBV12-3 or TRBV12-4 to TRBJ1-1, with D maybe TRBD1 (5 bases). The CDR3 spans 12 residues. Trimming shortened V by 6 bases and J by 5 bases, and 10 bases separated the two germline ends. The CDR3 protein is CASSREGTEAFF. The DNA for the CDR3 is TGTGCCAGCAGCAGGGAGGGGACTGAAGCTTTCTTT.

There are many counts of this clonotype. CDR3 coding DNA: TGCAGCGTTGCCGGGGGGCTAGCGGGAGGGCCCGATACGCAGTATTTT. Protein: CSVAGGLAGGPDTQYF. The V gene is TRBV29-1, the J gene TRBJ2-3; 12 bases are a match to TRBD2. Germline trimming cut 4 bases from V and 6 bases from J; bases unmatched to any gene: 11. This CDR3 region has 16 residues. Germline V CDR1 and CDR2: SQVTM, ANQGSEA.

The J gene is TRBJ2-3, the V gene TRBV5-1, with 9 positions matching TRBD2. J gave up 2 bases and V 2 bases, and 6 bases lay outside the gene matches. Germline values: CDR1 SGHRS, CDR2 YFSETQ. This CDR3 region has 16 residues. CDR3 residues: CASSFSGRVYTDTQYF. The DNA for the CDR3 is TGCGCCAGCAGCTTTAGCGGGAGAGTTTACACAGATACGCAGTATTTT.

The rearrangement links TRBV12-3 or TRBV12-4 to TRBJ1-3; 8 nucleotides match TRBD1. The CDR3 loop spans 15 amino acids. With V trimmed by 4 bases and J by 3 bases, 5 bases remained unmatched. The CDR3 nucleotides read TGTGCCAGCAGTTGGACAGGGTCATTTGGAAACACCATATATTTT. It is translated as CASSWTGSFGNTIYF.

This clonotype has a count of ten or more. The V and J genes are TRBV5-5 and TRBJ2-5; D gene unclear. CDR3 size: 13 residues. Looked up from germline, CDR1 is SGHKS and CDR2 is YYEKEE (reference sequence). Trimming removed 1 base from V and 2 bases from J, with 6 bases in between. Here the CDR3 reads CASSLHEQETQYF. Written as DNA, the CDR3 is TGTGCCAGCAGCTTGCATGAACAAGAGACCCAGTACTTC.

This clonotype was seen many times. The chain uses TRBV30 and TRBJ1-1; no reliable D call. Trimming took 4 bases from V and 6 from J, leaving 18 bases between them. Germline values: CDR1 GTSNPN, CDR2 SVGIG (reference sequence). The CDR3 runs to 14 residues. The CDR3 coding sequence is TGTGCCTGGATAAGACCCCAAGGTTACCCTGAAGCTTTCTTT. This sequence encodes CAWIRPQGYPEAFF.

This clonotype was detected only a few times. The rearrangement joins TRBV25-1 to TRBJ1-1, with a tentative D call TRBD1 (5 bases). Trimming shortened V by 3 bases and J by 2 bases, and 16 bases separated the two germline ends. CDR1 is MGHDK and CDR2 is SYGVNS in the germline V gene. The CDR3 sequence is 16 residues long. CDR3 bases: TGTGCCAGCAGTGACCCCCGGGACGGAGTAAACACTGAAGCTTTCTTT. This gives the protein CASSDPRDGVNTEAFF.

Notes on this clonotype: A much larger clone differs by one base, so this may be a read error. This chain connects TRBV11-3 to TRBJ2-7; the D gene is possibly TRBD2 (5 bases). Germline-derived CDR1 and CDR2 are SGHNT and YENEEA. The CDR3 is 14 residues long. Trimming took 4 bases from V and 6 from J, leaving 16 bases between them. This CDR3 is CASSSVPLAGEQYF. Here the CDR3 DNA reads TGTGCCAGCAGCTCAGTTCCACTGGCGGGCGAGCAGTACTTC.

This rearrangement joins TRBV6-2 or TRBV6-3 to TRBJ2-2, with TRBD2 matching over 9 bases. Germline V gives CDR1 MNHEY, CDR2 SVGEGT. This CDR3 is built from 18 residues. Germline trimming cut 5 bases from V and 5 bases from J; bases unmatched to any gene: 15. The chain's CDR3 is CASSQIAGAVWETGELFF. The CDR3 region has the DNA TGTGCCAGCAGTCAAATAGCGGGAGCCGTCTGGGAGACCGGGGAGCTGTTTTTT.

This clonotype was seen ten or more times. The V and J genes are TRBV2 and TRBJ1-2; no clear D gene. The CDR3 is 14 residues long. Trimming shortened V by 1 base and J by 4 bases, and 10 bases separated the two germline ends. Germline CDR1 reads SNHLY; CDR2 reads FYNNEI. CDR3 amino acids: CASSEDTVSYGYTF. In DNA, the CDR3 is TGTGCCAGCAGTGAAGACACAGTAAGCTATGGCTACACCTTC.

This clonotype was recorded many times. V gene TRBV13 combines with J gene TRBJ2-1; D is ambiguous. The CDR3 runs to 15 residues. Trimming left V 1 base short and J 8 bases short, with 15 bases between. The germline V gene has CDR1 PRHDT and CDR2 FYEKMQ (reference sequence). CDR3 residues: CASSLARYGFDEQFF. CDR3 nucleotides: TGTGCCAGCAGCTTAGCCAGGTATGGATTCGATGAGCAGTTCTTC.

Comment on this clonotype: A much larger clone is a single base away; this may be a read error. Given the absence of the conserved phenylalanine or tryptophan at the CDR3 end, a read error is likely. The chain links TRBV11-1 to TRBJ2-7, with D possibly TRBD2 on 6 matching bases. There are 14 residues in the CDR3. The germline V and J ends were trimmed by 0 bases and 6 bases, with 12 bases remaining between them. Looked up from germline, CDR1 is SGHAT and CDR2 is FQDESV (reference sequence). This CDR3 reads CASSLAGLGGEQYL. In DNA form, the CDR3 reads TGTGCCAGCAGCTTAGCGGGACTCGGCGGCGAGCAGTACCTC.

In the case of this clonotype: Given a much more abundant clone one base away, this may be a read error. The chain uses TRBV6-9 and TRBJ2-3; tentatively, D is TRBD2 (6 bases). The CDR3 is 15 residues long. CDR1 is MNHGY and CDR2 is SVAAGI in the germline V gene. The CDR3 protein is CVSSYGGIFADTQYF. The CDR3 DNA is TGTGTCAGCAGTTACGGCGGGATCTTCGCAGATACGCAGTATTTT.

The table lists this clonotype with many counts. The CDR3 reads CASTVAGFLDTQYF. In nucleotides, the CDR3 is TGTGCCAGCACGGTAGCGGGGTTCCTAGATACGCAGTATTTT. This chain links TRBV28 with TRBJ2-3; 8 nucleotides match TRBD2. The length of the CDR3 is 14 residues. Germline V gives CDR1 MDHEN, CDR2 SYDVKM. Trimming removed 7 bases from V and 5 bases from J; junction bases left unmatched: 8. The full variable domain, with the rest looked up from reference TRBV28 and TRBJ2-3, is DVKVTQSSRYLVKRTGEKVFLECVQDMDHENMFWYRQDPGLGLRLIYFSYDVKMKEKGDIPEGYSVSREKKERFSLILESASTNQTSMYLCASTVAGFLDTQYFGPGTRLTVL.

V usage is TRBV2 and J usage is TRBJ1-1, with TRBD1 identical over 8 bases. The V segment lost 7 bases and the J segment 1 base; nucleotides outside the gene matches: 5. Germline assignment: CDR1 SNHLY and CDR2 FYNNEI. This CDR3 is 14 amino acids long. The CDR3 spells CASTTDRGNTEAFF. As DNA, the CDR3 is TGTGCCAGCACTACTGACAGGGGGAACACTGAAGCTTTCTTT.

This clonotype was counted only a few times. V gene TRBV27 combines with J gene TRBJ2-7; D may be TRBD2 (5 bases). In germline, CDR1 is MNHEY, CDR2 SMNVEV (reference sequence). V lost 5 bases to trimming and J lost 0 bases, with 17 bases between them. CDR3 length: 16 residues. For the CDR3, the DNA is TGTGCCAGCAGTCCCTATCTCTCCGGGATCTCCTACGAGCAGTACTTC. Amino acids: CASSPYLSGISYEQYF.

The chain joins TRBV29-1 to TRBJ2-1, with 11 bases fitting TRBD2. This CDR3 comprises 21 residues. CDR1 SQVTM and CDR2 ANQGSEA come from the germline V gene. V lost 4 bases, J lost 0 bases, and 20 bases stayed unmatched. CDR3: CSVGRQAGIAGGFSSYNEQFF. The CDR3, as DNA: TGCAGCGTTGGCCGACAGGCGGGGATAGCGGGAGGGTTTAGCTCCTACAATGAGCAGTTCTTC.

The table lists this clonotype with a few counts. V usage is TRBV6-1 and J usage is TRBJ2-1; D possibly corresponds to TRBD1 (6 bases). CDR1 is MNHNS and CDR2 is SASEGT in the germline V gene. The CDR3 consists of 16 residues. V was clipped by 6 bases and J by 4 bases, with 19 bases between them. This CDR3 is CASSKTRGKDYNEQFF. Written as DNA, the CDR3 is TGTGCCAGCAGCAAGACCAGGGGAAAAGATTACAATGAGCAGTTCTTC.

Concerning this clonotype itself: Since a much larger clone is just one base distant, this may be a read error. J is TRBJ2-4 and V is TRBV2; D not resolved. The germline CDR1 and CDR2 sequences are SNHLY and FYNNEI. The CDR3 has 15 residues. The CDR3 coding sequence is TGTACCAGCAGTGAAATACGCTTAGCCAAAAACATTCAGTACTTC. It translates to CTSSEIRLAKNIQYF.

The chain joins TRBV6-6 to TRBJ2-2, with D unresolved. Trimming removed 2 bases from V and 2 bases from J, with 6 bases in between. Germline CDR1 MNHNY, CDR2 SVGAGI (reference sequence). The CDR3 runs 14 residues. CDR3 nucleotides: TGTGCCAGCAGTTACAGCAGCAACACCGGGGAGCTGTTTTTT. Its translation: CASSYSSNTGELFF.